These 21 T cell receptor beta chains were sequenced from one sample in a study of OX40 agonist ivuxolimab in advanced cancers. The data were produced by immunoSEQ multiplex PCR, yet TCRdb's version contains in-frame clones alone and is incomplete. The table includes about 43,000 clones, around 85% detected once. The sequenced sample was CD4+ or CD8+ T cells sorted from blood, obtained in a trial of the OX40 agonist ivuxolimab. Every receptor here comes from an adult with an advanced solid tumor such as melanoma, head and neck, liver or kidney cancer.

V and J are TRBV11-2 and TRBJ2-7; the D gene is possibly TRBD2 (7 bases). Germline V lookup: CDR1 SGHAT, CDR2 FQNNGV. V was pared by 3 bases and J by 7 bases, with 22 bases between. CDR3 length: 16 residues. CDR3 residues: CASSLGGHSRKGEQYF. The CDR3 DNA sequence: TGTGCCAGCAGCTTGGGGGGGCACTCGAGAAAGGGGGAGCAGTACTTC.

The chain has TRBV14 and TRBJ2-5; perhaps TRBD2 as D (6 bases). Germline assignment: CDR1 SGHDN and CDR2 FVKESK. Trimming left V 4 bases short and J 5 bases short, with 14 bases between. This CDR3 is built from 14 residues. For the CDR3, the DNA is TGTGCCAGCAGCCCCCTAGGCGGGGTCGAGACCCAGTACTTC. Protein product: CASSPLGGVETQYF. Using reference TRBV14 and TRBJ2-5 for the parts outside the CDR3, the full variable domain is EAGVTQFPSHSVIEKGQTVTLRCDPISGHDNLYWYRRVMGKEIKFLLHFVKESKQDESGMPNNRFLAERTGGTYSTLKVQPAELEDSGVYFCASSPLGGVETQYFGPGTRLLVL.

A few counts support this clone. CDR3 protein: CASSPSGAREQYF. DNA of the CDR3: TGTGCCAGCAGCCCTAGCGGGGCGCGGGAGCAGTACTTC. This chain uses TRBV5-4 with TRBJ2-7, with 9 bases aligning to TRBD2. This CDR3 has 13 residues. Germline V CDR1 and CDR2: SGHNT, YYREEE (reference sequence). V shed 4 bases and J 7 bases; nucleotides not matched to a gene: 6.

This chain uses TRBV7-8 with TRBJ1-1; D unclear. The CDR3 is made up of 16 amino acids. Germline CDR1 is SGHVS and CDR2 is FQNEAQ. V gave up 1 base and J gave up 4 bases, with 16 bases separating them. The CDR3 DNA reads TGTGCCAGCAGCTTAGTTGTTGTGGGATCCGGCACTGAAGCTTTCTTT. Protein product: CASSLVVVGSGTEAFF.

The chain's CDR3 is CASSYSGGGENIQYF. CDR3 DNA sequence: TGTGCCAGCAGTTACTCGGGAGGGGGGGAAAACATTCAGTACTTC. V and J are TRBV6-5 and TRBJ2-4; the D gene is possibly TRBD2 (7 bases). Trimming pared 0 bases from V and 5 bases from J, leaving 11 bases between. CDR3 length equals 15 residues. Germline V lookup: CDR1 MNHEY, CDR2 SVGAGI.

The chain carries TRBV14 and TRBJ2-1; D perhaps matches TRBD2 (5 bases). CDR3 size: 15 residues. V was clipped by 5 bases and J by 0 bases, with 11 bases between them. Germline CDR1 is SGHDN and CDR2 is FVKESK. The CDR3 is CASSLVRDSYNEQFF. CDR3 nucleotide sequence: TGTGCCAGCAGCTTAGTACGGGACTCCTACAATGAGCAGTTCTTC.

The rearrangement joins TRBV23-1 to TRBJ2-7; 9 bases align to TRBD1. TRBV23-1 is an ORF for which the function is uncertain. The CDR3 has 14 amino acids. The V and J ends lost 9 bases and 2 bases, in that order; junction bases with no gene match: 8. The DNA for the CDR3 is TGCGCCAGGCCCCGGGACAGGGTAACCTACGAGCAGTACTTC. It is translated as CARPRDRVTYEQYF.

V gene TRBV6-5 combines with J gene TRBJ1-6; D is possibly TRBD1 (6 bases). The V end was cut by 0 bases, the J end by 14 bases, with 11 bases between. The CDR3 consists of 13 residues. CDR1 and CDR2 from the germline V gene are MNHEY and SVGAGI. The CDR3 nucleotides read TGTGCCAGCAGTTACTCGGGGGCGCGGGCCCTCCACTTT. This sequence encodes CASSYSGARALHF.

The rearrangement uses TRBV28 and TRBJ1-5; no clear D gene. Between the trimmed V and J ends, which lost 3 bases and 1 base, there was a span of 10 bases. The CDR3 runs to 15 residues. CDR1 is MDHEN and CDR2 is SYDVKM in the germline V gene. The CDR3 DNA sequence: TGTGCCAGCAGTTTTCCGGGTGGGAGCAATCAGCCCCAGCATTTT. Its translation is CASSFPGGSNQPQHF.

The chain employs TRBV2 and TRBJ1-1; D is unresolved. The CDR3 is made up of 13 amino acids. The V and J ends lost 6 bases and 8 bases respectively, with 16 bases between them. From germline, CDR1 is SNHLY and CDR2 FYNNEI. The DNA for the CDR3 is TGTGCCAGCAGGCCACGGGGAAGGGTGGAAGCTTTCTTT. It specifies CASRPRGRVEAFF.

The chain is built from TRBV6-1 and TRBJ1-5; D remains unclear. V dropped 3 bases and J dropped 4 bases, with 7 bases sitting between them. The germline V gene encodes CDR1 MNHNS and CDR2 SASEGT. The CDR3 is 13 residues long. CDR3 region: CASSETENQPQHF. Here the CDR3 DNA reads TGTGCCAGCAGTGAGACTGAAAATCAGCCCCAGCATTTT.

This chain connects TRBV6-1 to TRBJ1-2; D gene unclear. The CDR3 is 12 amino acids. The V end was cut by 0 bases, the J end by 7 bases, with 6 bases between. Germline assignment: CDR1 MNHNS and CDR2 SASEGT. CDR3 residues: CASSEALAGYTF. In nucleotides, the CDR3 is TGTGCCAGCAGTGAAGCGCTGGCTGGCTACACCTTC.

J is TRBJ1-5 and V is TRBV6-5; D gene uncertain. This CDR3 spans 15 amino acids. Germline-derived CDR1 and CDR2 are MNHEY and SVGAGI. Between the trimmed V and J ends, which lost 0 bases and 4 bases, there was a span of 10 bases. CDR3 amino acids: CASSYSTDKNQPQHF. The CDR3, as DNA: TGTGCCAGCAGTTACTCGACTGACAAAAATCAGCCCCAGCATTTT.

This rearrangement joins TRBV28 to TRBJ2-7, with D uncertain. The CDR3 spans 15 residues. Germline values: CDR1 MDHEN, CDR2 SYDVKM. V shed 1 base and J shed 4 bases, with 14 bases lying between them. The CDR3 spells CASSLLSTARYEQYF. The CDR3 nucleotides read TGTGCCAGCAGTTTATTGTCTACTGCGCGGTACGAGCAGTACTTC.

This clone turned up a few times. V gene TRBV4-1 combines with J gene TRBJ2-2, with D hard to call. Trimming pared 7 bases from V and 1 base from J, leaving 13 bases between. Germline V gene lookup returns CDR1 MGHRA and CDR2 YSYEKL. The CDR3 has 15 amino acids. CDR3 bases: TGCGCCAGCATCCCCGAGTGGCAGAACACCGGGGAGCTGTTTTTT. Protein product: CASIPEWQNTGELFF.

V usage is TRBV11-1 and J usage is TRBJ1-1; TRBD1 aligns across 9 bases. The trim removed 5 bases at V and 4 bases at J, leaving 8 bases unmatched. Germline loops: CDR1 SGHAT, CDR2 FQDESV (reference sequence). The CDR3 runs to 15 residues. The CDR3 loop is CASSAHRGRVTEAFF. The CDR3, as DNA: TGTGCCAGCAGCGCTCACAGGGGGCGGGTCACTGAAGCTTTCTTT. Drawing the rest from reference TRBV11-1 and TRBJ1-1, the complete variable domain is EAEVAQSPRYKITEKSQAVAFWCDPISGHATLYWYRQILGQGPELLVQFQDESVVDDSQLPKDRFSAERLKGVDSTLKIQPAELGDSAMYLCASSAHRGRVTEAFFGQGTRLTVV.

This chain connects TRBV25-1 to TRBJ1-2, with D tentatively TRBD1 (5 bases). The germline gives CDR1 MGHDK, CDR2 SYGVNS. Trimming took off 6 bases at V and 2 bases at J, with 10 bases between the two ends. CDR3 length: 13 amino acids. The CDR3 sequence: CASSRDGNYGYTF. The CDR3 region has the DNA TGTGCCAGCAGCCGGGACGGAAACTATGGCTACACCTTC.

The chain uses TRBV2 and TRBJ1-2, with 7 bases aligning to TRBD1. CDR1 is SNHLY and CDR2 is FYNNEI in the germline V gene. There are 12 residues in the CDR3. After removal of 6 bases from V and 8 bases from J, the junction contained 6 bases not matched to a gene. CDR3 amino acids: CASSVYRGGYTF. For the CDR3, the DNA is TGTGCCAGCAGCGTATACAGGGGAGGCTACACCTTC.

As for this clone: A junction end diverges from the germline sequence, so it may reflect a read error. Other DNA sequences in the sample encode the same CDR3. The V gene is TRBV7-2, the J gene TRBJ2-3; TRBD2 is a possible D gene (6 bases). This CDR3 region has 13 residues. CDR1 SGHTA and CDR2 FQGNSA come from the germline V gene. This chain's CDR3 is CASSPDYTDTQYF. The CDR3 bases are TGTGCCAGCAGCCCGGACTACACAGATACACAGTATTTT.

This clone was seen once. The V gene is TRBV7-7, the J gene TRBJ2-5, with D unclear. V dropped 1 base and J dropped 7 bases, with 13 bases sitting between them. CDR1 is SSHAT, CDR2 FNYEAQ, per germline (reference sequence). This CDR3 spans 14 amino acids. The CDR3 here is CASSLEPGAGTQYF. The CDR3, as DNA: TGTGCCAGCAGCTTAGAGCCGGGCGCAGGGACCCAGTACTTC.

The rearrangement uses TRBV28 and TRBJ1-4; perhaps TRBD1 as D (6 bases). The length of the CDR3 is 14 residues. CDR1 and CDR2 (germline): MDHEN, SYDVKM. The ends were cut back, 4 bases at V and 7 bases at J, with 13 bases in the middle. This CDR3 reads CASSYQGRGEKLFF. Written as DNA, the CDR3 is TGTGCCAGCAGTTACCAGGGGCGCGGTGAAAAACTGTTTTTT.